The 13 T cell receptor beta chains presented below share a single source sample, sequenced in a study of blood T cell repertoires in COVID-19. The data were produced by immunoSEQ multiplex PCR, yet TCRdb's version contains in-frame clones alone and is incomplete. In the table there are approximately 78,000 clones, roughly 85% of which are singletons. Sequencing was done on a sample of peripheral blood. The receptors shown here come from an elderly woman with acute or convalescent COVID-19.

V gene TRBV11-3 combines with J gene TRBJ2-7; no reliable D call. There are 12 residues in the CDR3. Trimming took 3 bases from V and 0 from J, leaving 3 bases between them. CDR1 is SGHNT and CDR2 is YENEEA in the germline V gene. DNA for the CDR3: TGTGCCAGCAGCTTCAGCTCCTACGAGCAGTACTTC. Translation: CASSFSSYEQYF.

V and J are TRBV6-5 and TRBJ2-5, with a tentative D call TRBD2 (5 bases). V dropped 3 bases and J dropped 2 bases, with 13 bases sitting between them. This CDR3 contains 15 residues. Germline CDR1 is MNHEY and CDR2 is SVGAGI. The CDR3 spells CASSYSKWEQETQYF. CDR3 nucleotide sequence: TGTGCCAGCAGTTATTCTAAGTGGGAGCAAGAGACCCAGTACTTC.

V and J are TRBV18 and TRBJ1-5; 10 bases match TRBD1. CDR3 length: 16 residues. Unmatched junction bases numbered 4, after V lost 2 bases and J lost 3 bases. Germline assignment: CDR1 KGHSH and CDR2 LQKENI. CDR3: CASSPGTGAYNQPQHF. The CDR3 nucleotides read TGTGCCAGCTCACCAGGGACAGGGGCGTACAATCAGCCCCAGCATTTT. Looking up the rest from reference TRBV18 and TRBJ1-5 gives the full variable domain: NAGVMQNPRHLVRRRGQEARLRCSPMKGHSHVYWYRQLPEEGLKFMVYLQKENIIDESGMPKERFSAEFPKEGPSILRIQQVVRGDSAAYFCASSPGTGAYNQPQHFGDGTRLSIL.

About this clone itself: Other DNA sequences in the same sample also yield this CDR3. The CDR3 sequence is CASRKTEYGYTF. CDR3 sequence (DNA): TGTGCCAGCAGGAAGACGGAGTATGGCTACACCTTC. The V call is TRBV12-3 or TRBV12-4, the J call TRBJ1-2; D uncertain. The CDR3 is 12 amino acids. V lost 6 bases and J lost 5, with 10 bases in between.

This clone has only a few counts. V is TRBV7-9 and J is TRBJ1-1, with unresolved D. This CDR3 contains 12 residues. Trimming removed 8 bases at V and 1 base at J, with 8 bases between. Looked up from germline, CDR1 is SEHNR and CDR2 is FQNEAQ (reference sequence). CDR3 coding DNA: TGTGCCAGCCACGGAGCGAACACTGAAGCTTTCTTT. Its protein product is CASHGANTEAFF.

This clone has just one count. CDR3 DNA: TGTGCCACCCGGGGACAGGCGAACACCGGGGAGCTGTTTTTT. Its protein is CATRGQANTGELFF. The V and J genes are TRBV24-1 and TRBJ2-2; 8 positions agree with TRBD1. The V gene's germline CDR1 is KGHDR and CDR2 SFDVKD. The CDR3 is 14 residues long. Trimming took 9 bases from V and 0 from J; bases not matched to a gene: 2.

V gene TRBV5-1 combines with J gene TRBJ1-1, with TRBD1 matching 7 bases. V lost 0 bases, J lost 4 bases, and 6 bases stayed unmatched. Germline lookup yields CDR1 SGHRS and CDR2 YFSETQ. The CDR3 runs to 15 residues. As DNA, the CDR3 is TGCGCCAGCAGCTTGGGGGGTAACAGGGGCACTGAAGCTTTCTTT. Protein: CASSLGGNRGTEAFF.

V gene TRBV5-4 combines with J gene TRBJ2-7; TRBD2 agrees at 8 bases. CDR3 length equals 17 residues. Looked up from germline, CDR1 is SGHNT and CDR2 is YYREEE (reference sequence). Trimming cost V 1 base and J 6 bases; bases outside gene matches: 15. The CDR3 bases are TGTGCCAGCAGCTTGAATAGCGGGGCTGGTGGGGGGATCGAGCAGTACTTC. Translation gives CASSLNSGAGGGIEQYF.

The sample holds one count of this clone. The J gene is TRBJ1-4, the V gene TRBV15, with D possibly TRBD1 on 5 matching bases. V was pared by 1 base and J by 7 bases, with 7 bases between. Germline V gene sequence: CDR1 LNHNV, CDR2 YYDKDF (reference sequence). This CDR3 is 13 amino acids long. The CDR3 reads CATSRVGGEKLFF. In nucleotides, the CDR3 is TGTGCCACCAGCAGAGTCGGGGGTGAAAAACTGTTTTTT.

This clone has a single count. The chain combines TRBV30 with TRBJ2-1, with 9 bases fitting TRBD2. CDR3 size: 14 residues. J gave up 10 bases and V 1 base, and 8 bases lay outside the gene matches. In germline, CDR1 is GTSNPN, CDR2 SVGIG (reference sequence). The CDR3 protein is CAWSGLAVEEEQFF. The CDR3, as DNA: TGTGCCTGGAGTGGACTAGCGGTAGAGGAGGAGCAGTTCTTC.

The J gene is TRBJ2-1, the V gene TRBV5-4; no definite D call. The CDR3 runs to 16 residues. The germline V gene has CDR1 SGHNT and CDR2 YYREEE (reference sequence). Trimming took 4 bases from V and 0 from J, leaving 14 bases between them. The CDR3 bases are TGTGCCAGCAGCCCCCGAGGAGCGCGCTCCTACAATGAGCAGTTCTTC. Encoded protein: CASSPRGARSYNEQFF.

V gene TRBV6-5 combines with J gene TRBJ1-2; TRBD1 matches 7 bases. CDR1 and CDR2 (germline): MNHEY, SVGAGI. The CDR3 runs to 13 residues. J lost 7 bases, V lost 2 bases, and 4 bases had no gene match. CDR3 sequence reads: CASSYDRVAGYTF. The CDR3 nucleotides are TGTGCCAGCAGTTACGACAGGGTGGCTGGCTACACCTTC.

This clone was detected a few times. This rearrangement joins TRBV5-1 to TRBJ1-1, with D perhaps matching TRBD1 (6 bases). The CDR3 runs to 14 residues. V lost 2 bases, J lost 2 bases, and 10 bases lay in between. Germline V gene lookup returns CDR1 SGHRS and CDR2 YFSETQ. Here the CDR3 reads CASSFQGLNTEAFF. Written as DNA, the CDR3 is TGCGCCAGCAGCTTTCAGGGGCTAAACACTGAAGCTTTCTTT.